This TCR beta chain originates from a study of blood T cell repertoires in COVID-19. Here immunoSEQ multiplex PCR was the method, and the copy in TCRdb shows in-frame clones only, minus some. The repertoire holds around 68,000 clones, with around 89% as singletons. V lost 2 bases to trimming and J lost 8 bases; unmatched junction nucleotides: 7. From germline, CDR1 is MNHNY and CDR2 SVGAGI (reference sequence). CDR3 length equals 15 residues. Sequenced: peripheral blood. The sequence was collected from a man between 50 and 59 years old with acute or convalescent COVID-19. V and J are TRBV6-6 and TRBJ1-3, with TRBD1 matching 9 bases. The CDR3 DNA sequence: TGTGCCAGCAGTTACGATGGGGACAGGGCGGACACCATATATTTT. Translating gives CASSYDGDRADTIYF.